Listed here is a single T cell receptor (beta chain). This record belongs to a study of blood T cell repertoires in COVID-19. Study context: COVID-19 samples from acute and convalescent phases originated in the United States, Italy and Spain. The analysed material was cDNA or gDNA that came from T cells, B-cell-depleted T cells, or PBMCs.

Original methodology: How many nucleated cells were present was estimated from reference gene primer amplification. Method: immunoSEQ multiplex PCR; TCRdb's copy keeps in-frame clones and lacks some. That table furnishes V, J and clone size, whereas the DNA furnished D and trimming. The table has 300,000 to 400,000 clones, over 75% seen once. The receptor comes from a woman aged 25 to 45 with acute COVID-19. Input material: PBMCs or T cells enriched from blood (not recorded which).

CDR3 coding DNA: TGTGCCAGCAGTTACTCGGACAGCCCTATCTATGGCTACACCTTC. Translated: CASSYSDSPIYGYTF. The chain recombines TRBV6-5 with TRBJ1-2; TRBD1 might be the D (6 bases). The CDR3 runs to 15 residues. Trimming cost V 0 bases and J 4 bases, with 12 bases left between them. In germline, CDR1 is MNHEY, CDR2 SVGAGI.